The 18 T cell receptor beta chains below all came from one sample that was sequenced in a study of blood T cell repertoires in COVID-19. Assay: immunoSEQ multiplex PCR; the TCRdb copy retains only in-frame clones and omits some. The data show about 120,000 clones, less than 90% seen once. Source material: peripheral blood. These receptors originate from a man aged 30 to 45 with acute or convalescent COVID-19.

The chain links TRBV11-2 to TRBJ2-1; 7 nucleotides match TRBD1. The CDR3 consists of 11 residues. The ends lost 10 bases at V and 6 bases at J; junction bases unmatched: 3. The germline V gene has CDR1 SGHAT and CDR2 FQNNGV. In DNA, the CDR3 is TGTGCCATACAGGGGACCAATGAGCAGTTCTTC. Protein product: CAIQGTNEQFF.

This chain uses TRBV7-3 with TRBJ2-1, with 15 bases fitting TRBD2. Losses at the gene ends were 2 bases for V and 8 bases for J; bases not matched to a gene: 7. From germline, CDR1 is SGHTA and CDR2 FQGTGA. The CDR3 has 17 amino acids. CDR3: CASSLPGLAGGGDEQFF. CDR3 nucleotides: TGTGCCAGCAGCTTACCGGGACTAGCGGGAGGAGGCGATGAGCAGTTCTTC.

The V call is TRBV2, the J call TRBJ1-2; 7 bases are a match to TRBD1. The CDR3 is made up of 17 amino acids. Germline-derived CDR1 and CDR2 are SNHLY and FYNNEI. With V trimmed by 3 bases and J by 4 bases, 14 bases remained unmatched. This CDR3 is CASSDDTGASLPYGYTF. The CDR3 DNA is TGTGCCAGCAGTGATGACACAGGGGCTTCTCTACCCTATGGCTACACCTTC.

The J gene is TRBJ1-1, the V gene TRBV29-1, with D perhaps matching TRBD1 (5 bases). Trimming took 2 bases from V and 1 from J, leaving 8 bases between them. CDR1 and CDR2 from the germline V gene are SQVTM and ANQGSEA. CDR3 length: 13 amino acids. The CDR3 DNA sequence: TGCAGCGTTGAATCGACAGAGAACACTGAAGCTTTCTTT. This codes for CSVESTENTEAFF.

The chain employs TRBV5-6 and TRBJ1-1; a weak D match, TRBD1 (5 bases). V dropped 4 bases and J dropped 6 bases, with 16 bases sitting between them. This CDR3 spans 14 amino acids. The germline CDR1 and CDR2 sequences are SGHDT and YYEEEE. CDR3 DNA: TGTGCCAGCAGCGTGGGACTGCGGGATGCTGAAGCTTTCTTT. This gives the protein CASSVGLRDAEAFF.

CDR3 sequence: CASSPAAGTQYF. In nucleotides, the CDR3 is TGTGCCAGTAGTCCCGCCGCAGGAACGCAGTATTTT. The gene calls are TRBV19 and TRBJ2-3; D is undetermined. The germline V gene encodes CDR1 LNHDA and CDR2 SQIVND (reference sequence). Trimming removed 5 bases at V and 9 bases at J, with 12 bases between. This CDR3 contains 12 residues. Full variable domain (rest looked up from reference TRBV19 and TRBJ2-3): DGGITQSPKYLFRKEGQNVTLSCEQNLNHDAMYWYRQDPGQGLRLIYYSQIVNDFQKGDIAEGYSVSREKKESFPLTVTSAQKNPTAFYLCASSPAAGTQYFGPGTRLTVL.

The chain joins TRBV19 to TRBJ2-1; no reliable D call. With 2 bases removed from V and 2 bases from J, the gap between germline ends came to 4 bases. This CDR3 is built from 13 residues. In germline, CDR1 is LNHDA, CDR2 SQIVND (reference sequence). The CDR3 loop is CASSITAYNEQFF. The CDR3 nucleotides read TGTGCCAGTAGTATAACGGCCTACAATGAGCAGTTCTTC.

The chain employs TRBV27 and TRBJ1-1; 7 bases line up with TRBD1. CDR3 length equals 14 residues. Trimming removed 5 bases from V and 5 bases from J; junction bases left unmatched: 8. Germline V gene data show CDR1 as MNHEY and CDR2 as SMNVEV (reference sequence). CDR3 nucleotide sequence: TGTGCCAGCAGTACACACAGGGGAAGAACTGAAGCTTTCTTT. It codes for CASSTHRGRTEAFF.

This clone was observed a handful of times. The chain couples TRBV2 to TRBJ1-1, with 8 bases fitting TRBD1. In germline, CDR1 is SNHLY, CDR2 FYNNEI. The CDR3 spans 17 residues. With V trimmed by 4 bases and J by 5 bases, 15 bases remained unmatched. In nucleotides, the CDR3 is TGTGCCAGCAGTGCGCCCCCGACAGGGGCGAGGGGTACTGAAGCTTTCTTT. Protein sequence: CASSAPPTGARGTEAFF. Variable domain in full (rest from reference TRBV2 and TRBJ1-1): EPEVTQTPSHQVTQMGQEVILRCVPISNHLYFYWYRQILGQKVEFLVSFYNNEISEKSEIFDDQFSVERPDGSNFTLKIRSTKLEDSAMYFCASSAPPTGARGTEAFFGQGTRLTVV.

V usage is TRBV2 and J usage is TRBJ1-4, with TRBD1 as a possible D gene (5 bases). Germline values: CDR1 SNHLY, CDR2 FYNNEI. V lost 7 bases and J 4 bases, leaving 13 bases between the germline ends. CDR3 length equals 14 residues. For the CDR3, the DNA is TGTGCCAGCATGGTACAGGCCGGTAATGAAAAACTGTTTTTT. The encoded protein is CASMVQAGNEKLFF. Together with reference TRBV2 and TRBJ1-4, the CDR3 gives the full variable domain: EPEVTQTPSHQVTQMGQEVILRCVPISNHLYFYWYRQILGQKVEFLVSFYNNEISEKSEIFDDQFSVERPDGSNFTLKIRSTKLEDSAMYFCASMVQAGNEKLFFGSGTQLSVL.

The CDR3 spells CASSPDRGTNTGELFF. CDR3 bases: TGTGCCAGCAGCCCCGATAGGGGCACGAACACCGGGGAGCTGTTTTTT. The chain is built from TRBV7-9 and TRBJ2-2, with D tentatively TRBD1 (5 bases). The CDR3 contains 16 residues. Germline V CDR1 and CDR2: SEHNR, FQNEAQ (reference sequence). Trimming took off 5 bases at V and 0 bases at J, with 13 bases between the two ends.

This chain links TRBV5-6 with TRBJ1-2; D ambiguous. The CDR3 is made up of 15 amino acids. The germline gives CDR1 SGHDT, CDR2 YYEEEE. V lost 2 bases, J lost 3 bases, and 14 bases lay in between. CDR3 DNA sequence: TGTGCCAGCAGCTTTGGCGCGGGCGGTGACTATGGCTACACCTTC. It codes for CASSFGAGGDYGYTF.

DNA for the CDR3: TGTGCCATCAGTGGGGGACTAGCGGGGGCCGCGTACCAAGAGACCCAGTACTTC. Translating gives CAISGGLAGAAYQETQYF. The chain links TRBV10-3 to TRBJ2-5, with 14 bases aligning to TRBD2. Unmatched junction bases numbered 7, after V lost 4 bases and J lost 0 bases. This CDR3 comprises 18 residues. Germline V gives CDR1 ENHRY, CDR2 SYGVKD.

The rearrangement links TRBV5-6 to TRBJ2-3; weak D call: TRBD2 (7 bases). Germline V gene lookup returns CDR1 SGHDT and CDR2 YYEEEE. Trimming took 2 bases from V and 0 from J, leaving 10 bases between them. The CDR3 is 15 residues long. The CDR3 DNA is TGTGCCAGCAGCTTTGGGGGGGCAAGCACAGATACGCAGTATTTT. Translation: CASSFGGASTDTQYF.

The CDR3 spells CSSTTDSYEQYF. CDR3 DNA: TGCAGCAGTACTACGGACTCCTACGAGCAGTACTTC. V usage is TRBV29-1 and J usage is TRBJ2-7; D remains unclear. Germline loops: CDR1 SQVTM, CDR2 ANQGSEA. This CDR3 region has 12 residues. V lost 8 bases to trimming and J lost 0 bases, with 11 bases between them.

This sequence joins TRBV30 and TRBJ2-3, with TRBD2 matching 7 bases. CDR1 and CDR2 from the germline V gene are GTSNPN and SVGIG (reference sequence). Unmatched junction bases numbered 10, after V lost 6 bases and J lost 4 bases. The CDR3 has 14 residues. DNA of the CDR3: TGTGCCTGTTCCCTAGCTGGGGGGGCAGATACGCAGTATTTT. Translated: CACSLAGGADTQYF.

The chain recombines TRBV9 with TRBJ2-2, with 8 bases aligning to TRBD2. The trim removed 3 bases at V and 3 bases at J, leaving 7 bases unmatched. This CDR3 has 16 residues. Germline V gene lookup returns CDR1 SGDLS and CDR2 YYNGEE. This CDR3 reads CASSEGTRGYTGELFF. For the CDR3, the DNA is TGTGCCAGCAGCGAGGGGACTAGGGGATACACCGGGGAGCTGTTTTTT.

The CDR3 DNA reads TGTGCCAGCAGCTCCCGGGACAGGTACGTCAATGAGCAGTTCTTC. Protein sequence: CASSSRDRYVNEQFF. This sequence joins TRBV7-2 and TRBJ2-1; 8 positions agree with TRBD1. Germline lookup yields CDR1 SGHTA and CDR2 FQGNSA. CDR3 length: 15 residues. With 4 bases clipped from V and 6 bases from J, the junction kept 8 bases outside the gene matches.